This T cell receptor (beta chain) was found in a study of Graves' ophthalmopathy and Graves' hyperthyroidism. If patients had other autoimmune diseases, uncontrolled infections, pregnancy or lactation, they were excluded. Orbital computed tomography, thyroid ultrasound, TRAb, serum thyroxine and clinical symptoms formed the basis of diagnosis. RNA served as the template for amplifying TCR beta CDR3 regions. RT-PCR was first run with HTBI primers, then multiplex PCR in a second round. MiXCR, applied by TCRdb to the multiplex PCR reads, yields one record per CDR3 protein. Here the sample spans a few hundred thousand distinct CDR3 sequences, approximately 15% being singletons. General study points: With a specificity of 72.22% and a sensitivity of just under 71%, the model predicted ophthalmopathy progression.

This clonotype has ten or more counts. Its antigen is not known. With a much larger clone just one base away, this may be a read error. Germline lookup yields CDR1 SEHNR and CDR2 FQNEAQ (reference sequence). The CDR3 runs 15 residues. With 0 bases clipped from V and 3 bases from J, the junction kept 5 bases outside the gene matches. This receptor was taken from a woman younger than 30 with stable Graves' hyperthyroidism. The chain recombines TRBV7-9 with TRBJ2-7; TRBD1 agrees at 7 bases. Sequencing was performed on peripheral blood. The CDR3 DNA sequence: TGTGCCAGCAGCTTAGCCCGGGACAGCGGCTACGAGCAGTACTTC. Its translation: CASSLARDSGYEQYF. Complete variable domain (other parts from reference TRBV7-9 and TRBJ2-7): DTGVSQNPRHKITKRGQNVTFRCDPISEHNRLYWYRQTLGQGPEFLTYFQNEAQLEKSRLLSDRFSAERPKGSFSTLEIQRTEQGDSAMYLCASSLARDSGYEQYFGPGTRLTVT.